The 9 T cell receptor beta chains listed next were all sequenced from one sample in a study of long-term antiretroviral therapy in people with HIV. Running of the v3.0 immunoSEQ assay took place at survey level. Using immunoSEQ multiplex PCR, the repertoire was profiled, and TCRdb retains in-frame clones only, with some absent. The sample has approximately 19,000 clones, roughly 90% seen once; the top ten hold over 4%. The input for sequencing was unsorted PBMCs, taken 2.1 years after starting antiretroviral therapy. These receptors all come from a man younger than 30 with HIV.

The gene calls are TRBV12-5 and TRBJ2-7, with 10 nucleotides matching TRBD2. In germline, CDR1 is LGHNT, CDR2 FRNRAP. V lost 4 bases and J lost 2; bases outside the gene matches: 11. This CDR3 has 17 amino acids. The CDR3 nucleotides read TGTGCTAGTGGTTGGGGGACCGGGACTAGCGACACCTACGAGCAGTACTTC. The encoded protein is CASGWGTGTSDTYEQYF. The whole variable domain, remainder taken from reference TRBV12-5 and TRBJ2-7, is DARVTQTPRHKVTEMGQEVTMRCQPILGHNTVFWYRQTMMQGLELLAYFRNRAPLDDSGMPKDRFSAEMPDATLATLKIQPSEPRDSAVYFCASGWGTGTSDTYEQYFGPGTRLTVT.

V gene TRBV2 combines with J gene TRBJ2-5; tentative D call: TRBD1 (6 bases). V shed 7 bases and J shed 5 bases, with 11 bases lying between them. The CDR3 loop spans 12 amino acids. Germline V CDR1 and CDR2: SNHLY, FYNNEI. CDR3 sequence reads: CASNDQGETQYF. DNA for the CDR3: TGTGCCAGCAATGACCAGGGGGAGACCCAGTACTTC.

The chain is built from TRBV7-8 and TRBJ2-7; no clear D gene. The V end lost 4 bases, the J end lost 5 bases, and 18 bases lay between the germline ends. The germline V gene has CDR1 SGHVS and CDR2 FQNEAQ. CDR3 length equals 15 residues. The CDR3 nucleotides are TGTGCCAGCAGCTATGCCACGTTAGAGAGCCACGAGCAGTACTTC. This sequence encodes CASSYATLESHEQYF. The whole variable domain, filled in from reference TRBV7-8 and TRBJ2-7, reads GAGVSQSPRYKVAKRGQDVALRCDPISGHVSLFWYQQALGQGPEFLTYFQNEAQLDKSGLPSDRFFAERPEGSVSTLKIQRTQQEDSAVYLCASSYATLESHEQYFGPGTRLTVT.

This chain links TRBV30 with TRBJ1-2; D call uncertain. CDR3 length: 14 residues. Germline values: CDR1 GTSNPN, CDR2 SVGIG (reference sequence). V lost 1 base to trimming and J lost 4 bases, with 13 bases between them. CDR3 in amino acids: CAWSATEPSYGYTF. The CDR3 coding sequence is TGTGCCTGGAGTGCAACCGAACCCAGCTATGGCTACACCTTC. The variable domain in full, completed from reference TRBV30 and TRBJ1-2, reads SQTIHQWPATLVQPVGSPLSLECTVEGTSNPNLYWYRQAAGRGLQLLFYSVGIGQISSEVPQNLSASRPQDRQFILSSKKLLLSDSGFYLCAWSATEPSYGYTFGSGTRLTVV.

The V call is TRBV18, the J call TRBJ2-3; 7 bases map to TRBD2. The ends lost 0 bases at V and 1 base at J; junction bases unmatched: 1. CDR1 and CDR2 (germline): KGHSH, LQKENI. This CDR3 is 15 amino acids long. The CDR3 nucleotides are TGTGCCAGCTCACCACCGGCGGGAGGCACAGATACGCAGTATTTT. It is translated as CASSPPAGGTDTQYF.

The chain is built from TRBV7-9 and TRBJ1-1; unclear D gene. The CDR3 contains 13 residues. Germline V gene data show CDR1 as SEHNR and CDR2 as FQNEAQ (reference sequence). Trimming took 2 bases from V and 4 from J, leaving 8 bases between them. CDR3 loop: CASSLLLSTEAFF. CDR3 DNA sequence: TGTGCCAGCAGCTTATTGCTTAGCACTGAAGCTTTCTTT.

This clone was detected once. The chain has TRBV2 and TRBJ1-1, with D possibly TRBD1 on 5 matching bases. The CDR3 has 14 amino acids. Per germline, CDR1 SNHLY and CDR2 FYNNEI. V gave up 10 bases and J gave up 7 bases, with 22 bases separating them. CDR3 loop: CATKGGRALGEAFF. CDR3 in DNA: TGTGCCACCAAAGGAGGCAGGGCGCTCGGTGAAGCTTTCTTT.

The V call is TRBV4-1, the J call TRBJ2-2; the match to TRBD2 covers 11 bases. Germline V gene lookup returns CDR1 MGHRA and CDR2 YSYEKL. V lost 4 bases, J lost 5 bases, and 6 bases stayed unmatched. The CDR3 length is 16 residues. In DNA form, the CDR3 reads TGCGCCAGCAGCCGGGAGGGACTAGCGGAAACCGGGGAGCTGTTTTTT. Translating gives CASSREGLAETGELFF.

The rearrangement joins TRBV7-9 to TRBJ1-4; 8 bases line up with TRBD1. V shed 6 bases, J shed 12 bases, and the junction held 6 bases outside the gene matches. The CDR3 totals 12 residues. In germline, CDR1 is SEHNR, CDR2 FQNEAQ (reference sequence). The CDR3 bases are TGTGCCAGCAGTACGACAGGGGCGGAACTGTTTTTT. Protein product: CASSTTGAELFF.